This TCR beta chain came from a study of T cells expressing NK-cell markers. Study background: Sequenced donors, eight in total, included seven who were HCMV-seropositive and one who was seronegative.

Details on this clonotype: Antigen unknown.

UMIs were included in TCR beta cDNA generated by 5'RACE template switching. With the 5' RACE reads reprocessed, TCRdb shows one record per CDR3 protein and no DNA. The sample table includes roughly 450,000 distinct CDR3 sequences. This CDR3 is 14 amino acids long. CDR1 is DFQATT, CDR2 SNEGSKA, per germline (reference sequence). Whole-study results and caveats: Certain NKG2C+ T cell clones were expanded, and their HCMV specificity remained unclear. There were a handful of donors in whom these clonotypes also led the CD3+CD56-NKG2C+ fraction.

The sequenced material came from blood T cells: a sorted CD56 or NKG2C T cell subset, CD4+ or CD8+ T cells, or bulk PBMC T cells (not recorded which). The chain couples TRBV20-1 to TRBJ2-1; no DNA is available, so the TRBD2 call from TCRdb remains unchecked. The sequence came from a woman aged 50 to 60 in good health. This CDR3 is CSAPGTSVGNEQFF.